This T cell receptor (beta chain) was sequenced in a study of control samples from healthy donors and cancer patients. Deletions cut 1 base from V and 7 bases from J, with 17 bases between. Germline V lookup: CDR1 SGHDT, CDR2 YYEEEE. The CDR3 is 15 residues long. The data were produced by immunoSEQ multiplex PCR, yet TCRdb's version contains in-frame clones alone and is incomplete. The sample lists some 150,000 clones; about 90% were seen once. This TCR came from a man younger than 45 in good health. Sequenced: blood. This chain connects TRBV5-6 to TRBJ1-2; maybe TRBD1 (5 bases). CDR3 nucleotides: TGTGCCAGCAGCTTGCGGGGACCTCGACGGTTTGGCTACACCTTC. Translated: CASSLRGPRRFGYTF.